The source of this T cell receptor (beta chain) is a study of shared clonotypes between healthy human individuals. Study background: Every donor yielded three CD4 naive, three CD4 memory, two CD8 naive and one CD8 memory plate.

CDR3 length: 14 residues. Germline loops: CDR1 SGDLS, CDR2 YYNGEE. Trimming left V 4 bases short and J 0 bases short, with 10 bases between. CD45RO-negative, CCR7-positively selected cells formed the naive CD8 fraction, excluding terminally differentiated effector memory CD45RA+ cells. Here immunoSEQ multiplex PCR was the method, and the copy in TCRdb shows in-frame clones only, minus some. This sample has around 2,000,000 clones, with about 95% found just once. Sequenced material: naive CD8+ T cells sorted from blood. This TCR derives from a young man in good health. The chain couples TRBV9 to TRBJ1-2; D gene ambiguous. CDR3 amino acids: CASSPWEANYGYTF. Written as DNA, the CDR3 is TGTGCCAGCAGCCCATGGGAGGCTAACTATGGCTACACCTTC.